These 29 T cell receptor beta chains were all obtained from the same sample, sequenced in a study of tumor and adjacent non-tumor tissue in lung cancer. The library came from three nested PCR rounds adapted from ARM-PCR protocols. TCRdb re-called the multiplex PCR reads through MiXCR, storing one row per CDR3 protein. The sample consists of almost 75,000 distinct CDR3 sequences, about two thirds of them appearing once. The template was RNA from unsorted bulk tissue. This non-tumor lung sample came from over 3 cm beyond the tumor edge. The sample taken for sequencing was distant non-tumor lung tissue. The receptors shown here come from a woman aged 45-60 years with non-small cell lung cancer.

The V gene is TRBV28, the J gene TRBJ1-1; the match to TRBD1 covers 7 bases. V shed 6 bases and J 10 bases; nucleotides not matched to a gene: 11. Per the germline V gene, CDR1 is MDHEN and CDR2 is SYDVKM. The CDR3 totals 13 residues. DNA for the CDR3: TGTGCCAGCAGGCCGGGACAGATTTTAGCAGCTTTCTTT. Protein sequence: CASRPGQILAAFF.

This clonotype was seen a few times. A much bigger clone sits one base away, suggesting this may be a read error. V gene TRBV6-2 or TRBV6-3 combines with J gene TRBJ2-2, with D unresolved. Per the germline V gene, CDR1 is MNHEY and CDR2 is SVGEGT. The CDR3 has 14 residues. The CDR3 protein is CVSSSDSTPGELFF. The CDR3 DNA sequence: TGTGTCAGCAGTTCTGACTCCACGCCCGGGGAGCTGTTTTTT.

Comments on this clonotype: One junction end does not reproduce the germline sequence, and a read error may be involved. This chain connects TRBV11-2 to TRBJ2-1; D is uncertain. Germline lookup yields CDR1 SGHAT and CDR2 FQNNGV. The CDR3 has 14 amino acids. This CDR3 reads CASSFTEKAGEQFF. The CDR3 nucleotides are TGTGCCAGCAGCTTTACCGAGAAGGCCGGTGAGCAGTTCTTT.

A single count supports this clonotype. The chain links TRBV5-4 to TRBJ2-5; 8 bases match TRBD2. Germline CDR1 reads SGHNT; CDR2 reads YYREEE (reference sequence). The CDR3 extends over 16 amino acids. J was trimmed by 7 bases and V by 1 base; bases with no gene match: 12. The CDR3 nucleotides read TGTGCCAGCAGCTTGTACACGGGGGGGCCACTCGTGACCCAGTACTTC. Protein sequence: CASSLYTGGPLVTQYF.

The chain joins TRBV20-1 to TRBJ1-5; D gene unclear. Germline V gene sequence: CDR1 DFQATT, CDR2 SNEGSKA (reference sequence). The CDR3 contains 13 residues. This CDR3 reads CNTREHSNQPQHF. CDR3 nucleotide sequence: TGCAATACTAGAGAACATAGCAATCAGCCCCAGCATTTT.

The rearrangement uses TRBV6-9 and TRBJ2-1; 9 positions match TRBD1. V lost 10 bases to trimming and J lost 12 bases; unmatched junction nucleotides: 16. The CDR3 length is 14 residues. The germline gives CDR1 MNHGY, CDR2 SVAAGI. The CDR3 loop is CATLPGQGVDVQFF. The CDR3 nucleotides are TGTGCCACCCTACCGGGACAGGGTGTCGATGTGCAGTTCTTC.

Turning to this clonotype: Given the absence of the conserved phenylalanine or tryptophan at the CDR3 end, a read error is likely. This sequence joins TRBV29-1 and TRBJ1-1; D call uncertain. The CDR3 spans 11 residues. Germline lookup yields CDR1 SQVTM and CDR2 ANQGSEA. Trimming took 6 bases from V and 4 from J, leaving 9 bases between them. CDR3 sequence (DNA): TGCAGCGTCATGAGAGGCACTGAAGCTTTCATT. Translation gives CSVMRGTEAFI.

For this clonotype: A read error is possible here, since a much larger clone lies one base away. This chain connects TRBV4-1 to TRBJ2-7; D perhaps matches TRBD1 (6 bases). Between the trimmed V and J ends, which lost 0 bases and 2 bases, there was a span of 11 bases. Looked up from germline, CDR1 is MGHRA and CDR2 is YSYEKL. The CDR3 has 15 residues. Here the CDR3 DNA reads TGCGCCAGCAGCCAAGATGGACAGAGTCCCTACGAGCAGTACTTC. Its translation: CASSQDGQSPYEQYF.

This clonotype was seen more than once but under ten times. A read error may explain this, as a much larger clone is one base away. The chain recombines TRBV29-1 with TRBJ1-1; no clear D. Germline V gene sequence: CDR1 SQVTM, CDR2 ANQGSEA. The CDR3 has 14 amino acids. The CDR3 reads CSVGVIGMNIEAFF. The CDR3 nucleotides are TGCAGCGTCGGGGTAATTGGCATGAACATTGAAGCTTTCTTT.

This clonotype was counted many times. V usage is TRBV10-1 and J usage is TRBJ2-1; a weak D match, TRBD1 (5 bases). Germline-derived CDR1 and CDR2 are WNHNN and SYGVQD (reference sequence). The CDR3 covers 15 residues. The V end lost 2 bases, the J end lost 2 bases, and 10 bases lay between the germline ends. CDR3 sequence (DNA): TGCGCCAGCAGTGAGGGGCAGGGTCCCTACAATGAGCAGTTCTTC. It specifies CASSEGQGPYNEQFF.

About this clonotype: Compared with germline, one end of the junction differs, possibly owing to a read error. The rearrangement joins TRBV12-3 or TRBV12-4 to TRBJ1-1, with D maybe TRBD1 (5 bases). The CDR3 covers 15 residues. CDR3 DNA sequence: TGTGCCAGCACCCTGGGGGGGTGTCTGAACATTGAAGCTTTCTTT. Encoded protein: CASTLGGCLNIEAFF.

On this clonotype: This may be a read error, as it is one base from a much larger clone. The V and J genes are TRBV6-1 and TRBJ1-4; the D is unclear. Trimming cost V 7 bases and J 0 bases, with 18 bases left between them. CDR3 length: 17 amino acids. Germline V gene data show CDR1 as MNHNS and CDR2 as SASEGT. In DNA form, the CDR3 reads TGTGCCAGCAATGAGACCGTAGATACTGCAACTAATGAAAAACTGTTTTTT. This encodes CASNETVDTATNEKLFF.

The chain combines TRBV6-1 with TRBJ2-5; unclear D gene. The V and J ends lost 3 bases and 5 bases respectively, with 13 bases between them. CDR1 and CDR2 (germline): MNHNS, SASEGT. CDR3 length equals 14 residues. The CDR3 loop is CASSDGLEYETQYF. The CDR3 DNA follows: TGTGCCAGCAGTGATGGGCTGGAGTATGAGACCCAGTACTTC.

On this clonotype: A much more abundant neighbour one base away suggests this may be a read error. CDR3 DNA sequence: TGTGCCAGCAGTTACACTGGAGAGAATGAAAAACTGTTTTTT. Translated, it gives CASSYTGENEKLFF. This chain joins TRBV6-2 or TRBV6-3 and TRBJ1-4; D ambiguous. The CDR3 runs 14 residues. Germline V CDR1 and CDR2: MNHEY, SVGEGT. V was clipped by 2 bases and J by 5 bases, with 9 bases between them.

As concerns this clonotype: An end of the junction does not agree with germline; a read error may underlie this. The J gene is TRBJ2-3, the V gene TRBV6-1; 12 bases line up with TRBD1. Germline V gene lookup returns CDR1 MNHNS and CDR2 SASEGT. The CDR3 loop spans 15 amino acids. CDR3 nucleotides: TGTACCAGCAGGACCGGGACAGGGGGCACAGATACGCAATATTTT. Its translation: CTSRTGTGGTDTQYF.

This clonotype was seen more than once but under ten times. A read error may be the cause here, since a much bigger clone is one base away. The chain links TRBV10-3 to TRBJ2-3; D may be TRBD1 (5 bases). The J call may be incorrect, as the DNA end agrees better with TRBJ1-5. This CDR3 is built from 17 residues. Looked up from germline, CDR1 is ENHRY and CDR2 is SYGVKD. The CDR3 region is CAISESPGLAATDTQHF. CDR3 nucleotide sequence: TGTGCCATCAGTGAGTCCCCGGGACTAGCGGCCACAGATACGCAGCATTTT.

Of note for this clonotype: At one end, the junction sequence differs from germline, possibly due to a read error. The genes are TRBV20-1 and TRBJ2-6, with TRBD2 identical over 7 bases. CDR3 length equals 17 residues. Germline V gene lookup returns CDR1 DFQATT and CDR2 SNEGSKA (reference sequence). The CDR3 reads CSARDLAEPSGANILTF. CDR3 nucleotides: TGCAGTGCTAGAGACCTAGCGGAGCCCTCTGGGGCCAACATCCTGACTTTC.

Comment on this clonotype: It may be a read error: a sequence one base away is much more abundant. The chain employs TRBV29-1 and TRBJ1-1; maybe TRBD1 (5 bases). Germline values: CDR1 SQVTM, CDR2 ANQGSEA. The CDR3 contains 12 residues. The CDR3 spells CSVGQMNIEAFF. The CDR3 DNA reads TGCAGCGTTGGACAGATGAACATTGAAGCTTTCTTT.

Only a few counts were recorded for this clonotype. One base away lies a much larger clone, so this may be a sequencing read error. V usage is TRBV20-1 and J usage is TRBJ2-2, with TRBD2 matching 8 bases. The CDR3 covers 15 residues. Germline V gives CDR1 DFQATT, CDR2 SNEGSKA (reference sequence). Trimming took 7 bases from V and 5 from J; bases not matched to a gene: 12. The CDR3 DNA reads as TGCAGTGATAGTCTGGCGGGAGGCCGAACCGGGGAGCTGTTTTTT. Translation gives CSDSLAGGRTGELFF.

The chain links TRBV12-3 or TRBV12-4 to TRBJ2-1; 11 nucleotides line up with TRBD2. The CDR3 totals 18 residues. With 3 bases clipped from V and 7 bases from J, the junction kept 14 bases outside the gene matches. CDR3 in amino acids: CASSFGTWTSGLYNEQFF. As DNA, the CDR3 is TGTGCCAGCAGTTTCGGGACCTGGACTAGCGGGCTCTATAATGAGCAGTTCTTC.

As regards this clonotype: Germline and junction disagree at one end, which may indicate a read error. The V call is TRBV11-2, the J call TRBJ2-1; D gene ambiguous. Germline CDR1 is SGHAT and CDR2 is FQNNGV. The CDR3 totals 15 residues. The CDR3 spells CVSSYGSLRYNEQFF. The CDR3 nucleotides read TGTGTCAGCAGCTACGGTAGCCTTAGGTACAATGAGCAGTTCTTC.

A remark on this clonotype: No conserved phenylalanine or tryptophan ends this CDR3, so it is likely a read error. Because the CDR3's place on the DNA is in doubt, the DNA is left out and the CDR3 is given as listed by TCRdb. The rearrangement joins TRBV12-3 or TRBV12-4 to TRBJ1-5. The CDR3 length is 13 residues, termini included. The CDR3 loop reads CASSLRENQPQRV.

In regard to this clonotype: The junction departs from germline at one end; a sequencing error may be responsible. CDR3 DNA: TGTGCCAGCGCCTCAGGACTTAGCTCCTACAATGGGCAGTTCTTC. Translated, it gives CASASGLSSYNGQFF. The rearrangement links TRBV11-2 to TRBJ2-1, with D possibly matching TRBD2 (5 bases). There are 15 residues in the CDR3. Per germline, CDR1 SGHAT and CDR2 FQNNGV.

Of note for this clonotype: This may arise from a read error, as a much more abundant clone is one base away. No conserved phenylalanine or tryptophan ends this CDR3, so it is likely a read error. V and J are TRBV20-1 and TRBJ1-1; D is unresolved. This CDR3 has 14 amino acids. With 0 bases removed from V and 0 bases from J, the gap between germline ends came to 8 bases. From germline, CDR1 is DFQATT and CDR2 SNEGSKA (reference sequence). The CDR3 reads CSARDNPMNTEAFV. CDR3 sequence (DNA): TGCAGTGCTAGAGACAACCCCATGAACACTGAAGCTTTCGTT.

The chain joins TRBV6-6 to TRBJ2-3; unclear D gene. The CDR3 sequence is 17 residues long. The germline V and J ends were trimmed by 4 bases and 4 bases, with 21 bases remaining between them. Germline CDR1 is MNHNY and CDR2 is SVGAGI (reference sequence). CDR3 amino acids: CASSSPGFLETPDTQYF. The CDR3 nucleotides are TGTGCCAGCAGTTCACCCGGATTTCTAGAAACTCCAGATACGCAGTATTTT.

In its sample, this clonotype was seen once. J is TRBJ1-1 and V is TRBV5-1, with a tentative D call TRBD1 (5 bases). The germline gives CDR1 SGHRS, CDR2 YFSETQ. The CDR3 is 15 residues long. Trimming took off 3 bases at V and 3 bases at J, with 15 bases between the two ends. The CDR3 sequence is CASSYGGVRDTEAFF. The CDR3 DNA is TGCGCCAGCAGCTATGGAGGGGTCCGGGACACTGAAGCTTTCTTT. Variable domain in full (rest from reference TRBV5-1 and TRBJ1-1): KAGVTQTPRYLIKTRGQQVTLSCSPISGHRSVSWYQQTPGQGLQFLFEYFSETQRNKGNFPGRFSGRQFSNSRSEMNVSTLELGDSALYLCASSYGGVRDTEAFFGQGTRLTVV.

Turning to this clonotype: Sequence at one end of the junction differs from germline and may be a read error. The V and J genes are TRBV6-5 and TRBJ2-7, with no clear D. From germline, CDR1 is MNHEY and CDR2 SVGAGI. The CDR3 loop spans 13 amino acids. The DNA for the CDR3 is TGTGCCAACAGTTACTCTAGCTCCTACGAGCAGTACTTC. This encodes CANSYSSSYEQYF.

This clonotype has a count of ten or more. The V gene is TRBV28, the J gene TRBJ2-5, with a weak D call TRBD1 (7 bases). The V and J ends lost 8 bases and 1 base respectively, with 14 bases between them. The length of the CDR3 is 14 residues. Germline-derived CDR1 and CDR2 are MDHEN and SYDVKM. The DNA of the CDR3 is TGTGCCAGCCTGGGGGGACAGCCCCAAGAGACCCAGTACTTC. Translation: CASLGGQPQETQYF.

A remark on this clonotype: The junction shows a germline mismatch at one end, possibly a read error. The chain carries TRBV11-2 and TRBJ1-1; TRBD1 is a possible D gene (5 bases). Germline lookup yields CDR1 SGHAT and CDR2 FQNNGV. The CDR3 covers 13 residues. The CDR3 reads CVSSPDLGTETLF. In nucleotides, the CDR3 is TGTGTCAGCAGCCCGGACCTGGGGACTGAAACTTTATTT.